The 22 T cell receptor beta chains listed next were all sequenced from one sample in a study of shared T cell receptors in the human thymus. Only in-frame clones appear in the TCRdb table, and some are missing; sequencing was by immunoSEQ multiplex PCR. The sample consists of more than 550,000 clones, about 89% of them appearing once. This same sample was also part of a study on human thymus T cells.

Sample: thymocytes. The receptors were sampled from a boy under two years old with a congenital heart defect.

The rearrangement uses TRBV29-1 and TRBJ2-7, with 11 bases lining up with TRBD2. The CDR3 has 15 amino acids. With 6 bases clipped from V and 5 bases from J, the junction kept 12 bases outside the gene matches. CDR1 and CDR2 (germline): SQVTM, ANQGSEA. In nucleotides, the CDR3 is TGCAGCGTCGGGGTAGCGGGGGGGGAAGCCAACGAGCAGTACTTC. Encoded protein: CSVGVAGGEANEQYF.

V and J are TRBV7-2 and TRBJ2-3; TRBD2 aligns across 11 bases. Per the germline V gene, CDR1 is SGHTA and CDR2 is FQGNSA. This CDR3 is 17 amino acids long. J lost 1 base, V lost 1 base, and 4 bases had no gene match. The DNA of the CDR3 is TGTGCCAGCAGCTTAGTGGGGGGACTAGCGGGCACAGATACGCAGTATTTT. Protein product: CASSLVGGLAGTDTQYF.

The chain employs TRBV15 and TRBJ2-1; D may be TRBD2 (5 bases). The V end was cut by 0 bases, the J end by 4 bases, with 13 bases between. Germline lookup yields CDR1 LNHNV and CDR2 YYDKDF (reference sequence). The CDR3 is 16 residues long. The CDR3 DNA reads as TGTGCCACCAGCAGAGATAAGGCTAGCAGGTACAATGAGCAGTTCTTC. Translating gives CATSRDKASRYNEQFF.

The CDR3 loop reads CASSKVRDRGNSPLHF. CDR3 coding DNA: TGTGCCAGCAGTAAAGTAAGGGACAGGGGCAATTCACCCCTCCACTTT. The rearrangement links TRBV6-1 to TRBJ1-6; 10 bases agree with TRBD1. Germline CDR1 and CDR2: MNHNS and SASEGT. CDR3 length: 16 amino acids. J gave up 7 bases and V 5 bases, and 8 bases lay outside the gene matches.

The genes are TRBV7-9 and TRBJ1-2; D is undetermined. The germline CDR1 and CDR2 sequences are SEHNR and FQNEAQ (reference sequence). The V end was cut by 5 bases, the J end by 4 bases, with 20 bases between. There are 16 residues in the CDR3. CDR3 nucleotide sequence: TGTGCCAGCAGCCCCTCCAAGGCCCAGAGGCTCTATGGCTACACCTTC. Translating it yields CASSPSKAQRLYGYTF.

The chain has TRBV15 and TRBJ1-3; no clear D gene. The CDR3 has 13 residues. Germline-derived CDR1 and CDR2 are LNHNV and YYDKDF (reference sequence). The V and J ends lost 3 bases and 4 bases respectively, with 7 bases between them. In DNA, the CDR3 is TGTGCCACCAGCAGGGCTGGCGGAAACACCATATATTTT. Residues: CATSRAGGNTIYF.

The V and J genes are TRBV15 and TRBJ2-2; 10 positions agree with TRBD2. Unmatched junction bases numbered 11, after V lost 0 bases and J lost 1 base. Germline lookup yields CDR1 LNHNV and CDR2 YYDKDF (reference sequence). The CDR3 loop spans 20 amino acids. CDR3 in DNA: TGTGCCACCAGCAGAGATCTTGGGTTAGCGGGGGGCCTGAACACCGGGGAGCTGTTTTTT. This encodes CATSRDLGLAGGLNTGELFF.

This clone was observed once. J is TRBJ2-7 and V is TRBV12-2; the table assigns TRBD2, which was not confirmed against the DNA. TRBV12-2 is classified as a pseudogene. The CDR3 covers 15 residues. CDR3: CASRYTTSFGYEQYF. The CDR3 DNA is TGTGCAAGTCGTTACACGACTAGTTTCGGCTACGAGCAGTACTTC.

This chain joins TRBV2 and TRBJ2-5; 11 positions agree with TRBD1. There are 15 residues in the CDR3. From germline, CDR1 is SNHLY and CDR2 FYNNEI. Trimming removed 7 bases from V and 1 base from J; junction bases left unmatched: 5. The CDR3 here is CASNRTGGFQETQYF. In nucleotides, the CDR3 is TGTGCCAGCAACCGGACAGGGGGCTTCCAAGAGACCCAGTACTTC.

This clone occurred once. The genes are TRBV2 and TRBJ1-2; D gene ambiguous. CDR1 and CDR2 (germline): SNHLY, FYNNEI. V lost 7 bases to trimming and J lost 6 bases, with 12 bases between them. The CDR3 is made up of 12 amino acids. CDR3: CASNGESNGYTF. The CDR3 nucleotides read TGTGCCAGCAATGGGGAGTCGAATGGCTACACCTTC.

In its sample, this clone was seen a few times. The gene calls are TRBV10-3 and TRBJ2-6; D is unclear. V was cut by 8 bases and J by 2 bases, with 7 bases left in between. Per the germline V gene, CDR1 is ENHRY and CDR2 is SYGVKD. This CDR3 has 13 amino acids. The chain's CDR3 is CAILYPGANVLTF. In nucleotides, the CDR3 is TGTGCCATCCTATACCCTGGGGCCAACGTCCTGACTTTC.

The chain is built from TRBV14 and TRBJ2-7; D uncertain. Germline V lookup: CDR1 SGHDN, CDR2 FVKESK. This CDR3 is 15 amino acids long. V lost 0 bases and J 2 bases, leaving 11 bases between the germline ends. The CDR3 DNA follows: TGTGCCAGCAGCCAAGATCAGCAGGCGACCTACGAGCAGTACTTC. Translating it yields CASSQDQQATYEQYF.

The gene calls are TRBV6-5 and TRBJ1-2; D is perhaps TRBD1 (5 bases). Germline V gives CDR1 MNHEY, CDR2 SVGAGI. V lost 6 bases to trimming and J lost 2 bases, with 13 bases between them. This CDR3 has 14 residues. This CDR3 reads CASSLAGGNYGYTF. Written as DNA, the CDR3 is TGTGCCAGCAGCCTTGCTGGGGGGAACTATGGCTACACCTTC.

This chain links TRBV28 with TRBJ1-5; possibly TRBD1 for D (5 bases). The CDR3 loop spans 17 amino acids. V dropped 2 bases and J dropped 4 bases, with 18 bases sitting between them. CDR1 is MDHEN and CDR2 is SYDVKM in the germline V gene. The CDR3: CASSLRRGGGGNQPQHF. The CDR3 nucleotides are TGTGCCAGCAGTTTAAGGCGCGGGGGAGGAGGGAATCAGCCCCAGCATTTT.

The rearrangement links TRBV15 to TRBJ2-7, with 7 bases fitting TRBD1. Germline V CDR1 and CDR2: LNHNV, YYDKDF (reference sequence). V shed 1 base and J 2 bases; nucleotides not matched to a gene: 11. The CDR3 is 17 residues long. The DNA of the CDR3 is TGTGCCACCAGCAGAGTTCTCGACAGGGACGGGGCCTACGAGCAGTACTTC. It yields the protein CATSRVLDRDGAYEQYF.

CDR3 coding DNA: TGTGCCTGGAAGATCGGGTGCCACCAAGAGACCCAGTACTTC. As protein: CAWKIGCHQETQYF. The V and J genes are TRBV30 and TRBJ2-5; D is uncertain. V dropped 4 bases and J dropped 0 bases, with 12 bases sitting between them. Germline assignment: CDR1 GTSNPN and CDR2 SVGIG (reference sequence). The CDR3 loop spans 14 amino acids.

This sequence joins TRBV5-7 and TRBJ1-2; a weak D match, TRBD1 (6 bases). TRBV5-7 is noted as an ORF with a role that remains uncertain. The CDR3 covers 17 residues. With 0 bases removed from V and 2 bases from J, the gap between germline ends came to 17 bases. The CDR3 nucleotides are TGTGCCAGCAGCTTGGAGGGCAGGGGAGGGTTGAACTATGGCTACACCTTC. Translating gives CASSLEGRGGLNYGYTF.

The rearrangement links TRBV6-4 to TRBJ2-7; TRBD1 matches at 7 bases. J lost 3 bases, V lost 1 base, and 12 bases had no gene match. The CDR3 is 17 residues long. From germline, CDR1 is MRHNA and CDR2 SNTAGT. The CDR3 spells CASSDLVMEQGSYEQYF. The CDR3 nucleotides are TGTGCCAGCAGTGACTTAGTTATGGAACAGGGGAGCTACGAGCAGTACTTC.

This clone was seen more than once but under ten times. This chain connects TRBV28 to TRBJ2-6; TRBD1 agrees at 10 bases. Germline trimming cut 4 bases from V and 2 bases from J; bases unmatched to any gene: 20. Germline-derived CDR1 and CDR2 are MDHEN and SYDVKM. This CDR3 spans 22 amino acids. The CDR3: CASSSRLPRTGGNLAGANVLTF. CDR3 coding DNA: TGTGCCAGCAGTTCCCGGCTACCTCGGACAGGGGGGAATTTAGCTGGGGCCAACGTCCTGACTTTC. Supplemented by reference TRBV28 and TRBJ2-6, the full variable domain reads DVKVTQSSRYLVKRTGEKVFLECVQDMDHENMFWYRQDPGLGLRLIYFSYDVKMKEKGDIPEGYSVSREKKERFSLILESASTNQTSMYLCASSSRLPRTGGNLAGANVLTFGAGSRLTVL.

The chain couples TRBV5-5 to TRBJ2-3, with D maybe TRBD1 (6 bases). V lost 2 bases and J 3 bases, leaving 7 bases between the germline ends. Germline assignment: CDR1 SGHKS and CDR2 YYEKEE (reference sequence). The length of the CDR3 is 13 residues. CDR3 region: CASSFRGTDTQYF. The CDR3, as DNA: TGTGCCAGCAGCTTCAGGGGAACAGATACGCAGTATTTT.

The chain has TRBV5-1 and TRBJ2-5; D is perhaps TRBD1 (6 bases). The V end lost 5 bases, the J end lost 1 base, and 12 bases lay between the germline ends. The germline V gene encodes CDR1 SGHRS and CDR2 YFSETQ. This CDR3 has 14 amino acids. The CDR3, as DNA: TGCGCCAGCAGTCGGAACAGGGCCCAAGAGACCCAGTACTTC. This translates into CASSRNRAQETQYF.

This clone was recorded only once. This rearrangement joins TRBV14 to TRBJ1-1; a possible D gene is TRBD1 (5 bases). V lost 0 bases and J 3 bases, leaving 11 bases between the germline ends. The CDR3 sequence is 15 residues long. The V gene's germline CDR1 is SGHDN and CDR2 FVKESK. CDR3 in amino acids: CASSQEDSSYTEAFF. The CDR3 coding sequence is TGTGCCAGCAGCCAAGAAGACAGCTCCTACACTGAAGCTTTCTTT.